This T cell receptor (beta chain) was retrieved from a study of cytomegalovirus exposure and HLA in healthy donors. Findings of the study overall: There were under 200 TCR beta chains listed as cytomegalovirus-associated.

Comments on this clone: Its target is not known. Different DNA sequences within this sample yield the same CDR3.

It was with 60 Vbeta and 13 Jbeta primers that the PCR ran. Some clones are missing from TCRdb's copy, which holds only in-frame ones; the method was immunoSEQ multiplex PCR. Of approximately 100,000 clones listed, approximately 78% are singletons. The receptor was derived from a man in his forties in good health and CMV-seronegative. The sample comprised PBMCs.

The CDR3 DNA sequence: TGTGCCAGCTCACCAGGTTCGGATCAGCCCCAGCATTTT. Protein: CASSPGSDQPQHF. The chain links TRBV18 to TRBJ1-5; unclear D gene. Trimming removed 2 bases at V and 5 bases at J, with 7 bases between. The CDR3 is 13 amino acids. Germline V CDR1 and CDR2: KGHSH, LQKENI.